The 32 T cell receptor beta chains below come from one sample, sequenced in a study of blood T cell repertoires in COVID-19. The method was immunoSEQ multiplex PCR; TCRdb's version includes in-frame clones alone and lacks a portion of them. The table lists 70,000 or so clones, around 78% of them singletons, with roughly a sixth in the top ten. The sequenced material came from peripheral blood. The source is a human donor in a cohort sampled during active COVID-19.

The chain has TRBV30 and TRBJ2-7; TRBD1 aligns across 8 bases. With V trimmed by 0 bases and J by 0 bases, 13 bases remained unmatched. The CDR3 runs to 18 residues. Germline CDR1 GTSNPN, CDR2 SVGIG (reference sequence). This chain's CDR3 is CAWSVRSPRQGRSYEQYF. CDR3 nucleotide sequence: TGTGCCTGGAGTGTACGGTCCCCCCGACAGGGGCGCTCCTACGAGCAGTACTTC. The full variable domain, in which reference TRBV30 and TRBJ2-7 provide the parts outside the CDR3, is SQTIHQWPATLVQPVGSPLSLECTVEGTSNPNLYWYRQAAGRGLQLLFYSVGIGQISSEVPQNLSASRPQDRQFILSSKKLLLSDSGFYLCAWSVRSPRQGRSYEQYFGPGTRLTVT.

This clone was observed a single time. V gene TRBV5-4 combines with J gene TRBJ2-1, with 11 bases matching TRBD1. The length of the CDR3 is 15 residues. V was pared by 3 bases and J by 3 bases, with 2 bases of the junction left unmatched. Germline CDR1 is SGHNT and CDR2 is YYREEE (reference sequence). CDR3 sequence: CASSSGTGGYNEQFF. CDR3 DNA: TGTGCCAGCAGCTCGGGGACAGGGGGCTACAATGAGCAGTTCTTC.

This clone appeared a few times. The chain links TRBV19 to TRBJ2-7; 7 bases match TRBD2. The V gene's germline CDR1 is LNHDA and CDR2 SQIVND (reference sequence). V shed 4 bases, J shed 2 bases, and the junction held 5 bases outside the gene matches. The CDR3 is 14 amino acids. DNA of the CDR3: TGTGCCAGTAGTACTAGCGGCCCCCCCTACGAGCAGTACTTC. Its translation: CASSTSGPPYEQYF.

The chain is built from TRBV6-5 and TRBJ1-6; D is unresolved. In germline, CDR1 is MNHEY, CDR2 SVGAGI. The CDR3 spans 14 residues. Trimming stripped 9 bases from V and 0 bases from J, with 9 bases between. DNA of the CDR3: TGTGCCAGTCGGGAGAGCTCCTATAATTCACCCCTCCACTTT. Translating it yields CASRESSYNSPLHF.

The J gene is TRBJ1-6, the V gene TRBV4-1, with D maybe TRBD1 (5 bases). The V end was cut by 2 bases, the J end by 5 bases, with 16 bases between. The CDR3 consists of 17 residues. The germline V gene has CDR1 MGHRA and CDR2 YSYEKL. The DNA for the CDR3 is TGCGCCAGCAGCCAACGCCCGGGCAGGGCGGATAATTCACCCCTCCACTTT. Translated: CASSQRPGRADNSPLHF.

The V gene is TRBV7-2, the J gene TRBJ2-5; perhaps TRBD1 as D (5 bases). V was clipped by 6 bases and J by 0 bases, with 14 bases between them. Germline V gene lookup returns CDR1 SGHTA and CDR2 FQGNSA. The CDR3 length is 15 residues. The CDR3 spells CASSPWGDHQETQYF. Written as DNA, the CDR3 is TGTGCCAGCAGTCCTTGGGGCGATCACCAAGAGACCCAGTACTTC.

The V call is TRBV28, the J call TRBJ2-1; TRBD2 matches 7 bases. Germline CDR1 is MDHEN and CDR2 is SYDVKM. V dropped 4 bases and J dropped 2; count of bases not matched to a gene: 8. The CDR3 totals 16 residues. The CDR3 DNA follows: TGTGCCAGCAGTTCCCGAGCGGGAACGGCCTACAATGAGCAGTTCTTC. The encoded protein is CASSSRAGTAYNEQFF.

This clone turned up a few times. The junction does not match germline at one end; this may be a read error. The rearrangement links TRBV19 to TRBJ2-3, with 8 bases aligning to TRBD1. There are 17 residues in the CDR3. Germline V CDR1 and CDR2: LNHDA, SQIVND (reference sequence). CDR3 region: CATGSSGGEIGTHTQYF. Here the CDR3 DNA reads TGTGCCACTGGCAGTTCAGGGGGCGAGATTGGCACACATACGCAGTATTTT.

The chain joins TRBV5-4 to TRBJ2-6; 9 bases map to TRBD1. The CDR3 contains 18 residues. Germline V gene lookup returns CDR1 SGHNT and CDR2 YYREEE (reference sequence). Trimming took 3 bases from V and 0 from J; bases not matched to a gene: 7. Written as DNA, the CDR3 is TGTGCCAGCAGCTCCCCGGGACAGGGCGTCTCTGGGGCCAACGTCCTGACTTTC. Its translation is CASSSPGQGVSGANVLTF.

This chain connects TRBV9 to TRBJ2-5; 13 bases fit TRBD2. The CDR3 sequence is 18 residues long. The ends lost 1 base at V and 5 bases at J; junction bases unmatched: 11. Germline V CDR1 and CDR2: SGDLS, YYNGEE. The CDR3, as DNA: TGTGCCAGCAGCGTATTCCCTACTAGCGGGAGGGTTGGGGAGACCCAGTACTTC. As protein: CASSVFPTSGRVGETQYF. Using reference TRBV9 and TRBJ2-5 for the parts outside the CDR3, the full variable domain is DSGVTQTPKHLITATGQRVTLRCSPRSGDLSVYWYQQSLDQGLQFLIQYYNGEERAKGNILERFSAQQFPDLHSELNLSSLELGDSALYFCASSVFPTSGRVGETQYFGPGTRLLVL.

The J gene is TRBJ2-1, the V gene TRBV6-4; D might be TRBD1 (5 bases). The CDR3 consists of 15 residues. Deletions cut 5 bases from V and 0 bases from J, with 11 bases between. Per germline, CDR1 MRHNA and CDR2 SNTAGT. DNA of the CDR3: TGTGCCAGCAGTCAGGACACCGGCTCCTACAATGAGCAGTTCTTC. Translated, it gives CASSQDTGSYNEQFF.

This clone appeared a single time. The V gene is TRBV2, the J gene TRBJ2-7; TRBD2 matches 9 bases. The CDR3 runs to 14 residues. Losses at the gene ends were 4 bases for V and 3 bases for J; bases not matched to a gene: 4. The germline V gene has CDR1 SNHLY and CDR2 FYNNEI. CDR3 nucleotide sequence: TGTGCCAGCAGTGGGCTAGCGGGGAACTACGAGCAGTACTTC. It translates to CASSGLAGNYEQYF.

The chain is built from TRBV5-1 and TRBJ2-5, with a possible D match to TRBD1 (6 bases). Germline V gene sequence: CDR1 SGHRS, CDR2 YFSETQ. There are 15 residues in the CDR3. V lost 2 bases to trimming and J lost 4 bases, with 15 bases between them. CDR3 sequence reads: CASSFSTGLGETQYF. CDR3 bases: TGCGCCAGCAGCTTTTCGACAGGTCTGGGAGAGACCCAGTACTTC.

This clone was detected once. This sequence joins TRBV9 and TRBJ2-3; possible D gene TRBD2, 5 bases. Trimming pared 4 bases from V and 3 bases from J, leaving 21 bases between. CDR1 and CDR2 from the germline V gene are SGDLS and YYNGEE. The CDR3 extends over 17 amino acids. Written as DNA, the CDR3 is TGTGCCAGCAGCCCCGGGTTCGGGGTAGACCTGACAGATACGCAGTATTTT. Protein sequence: CASSPGFGVDLTDTQYF.

The table lists this clone with a few counts. The chain links TRBV5-1 to TRBJ2-7, with 8 bases matching TRBD1. V lost 5 bases to trimming and J lost 1 base; unmatched junction nucleotides: 5. Per germline, CDR1 SGHRS and CDR2 YFSETQ. The CDR3 covers 14 residues. CDR3 in DNA: TGCGCCAGCAGTCCCGGACAGGGTTCCTACGAGCAGTACTTC. As protein: CASSPGQGSYEQYF.

CDR3 protein: CASSTGGGAHGYGYTF. In DNA form, the CDR3 reads TGTGCCAGCAGCACCGGGGGAGGGGCTCATGGGTATGGCTACACCTTC. The chain couples TRBV3-1 (or the pseudogene TRBV3-2) to TRBJ1-2, with D possibly TRBD1 on 5 matching bases. This CDR3 is 16 amino acids long. CDR1 is LGHDT, CDR2 YNNKEL, per germline (reference sequence). Deletions cut 5 bases from V and 5 bases from J, with 21 bases between.

The chain has TRBV5-5 and TRBJ1-4; 7 bases line up with TRBD1. The trim removed 4 bases at V and 4 bases at J, leaving 4 bases unmatched. The CDR3 covers 14 residues. From germline, CDR1 is SGHKS and CDR2 YYEKEE (reference sequence). CDR3: CASSQGQLNEKLFF. CDR3 bases: TGTGCCAGCAGCCAGGGACAGCTTAATGAAAAACTGTTTTTT.

The V and J genes are TRBV2 and TRBJ1-1; tentatively, D is TRBD1 (5 bases). The V end was cut by 3 bases, the J end by 5 bases, with 10 bases between. Germline CDR1 SNHLY, CDR2 FYNNEI. The CDR3 sequence is 13 residues long. CDR3 protein: CASSDQGWTEAFF. The CDR3 nucleotides are TGTGCCAGCAGTGACCAGGGTTGGACTGAAGCTTTCTTT.

The DNA for the CDR3 is TGTGCCAGCAGCTTATCCGGGAGACATCAGCCCCAGCATTTT. Protein sequence: CASSLSGRHQPQHF. The chain carries TRBV5-6 and TRBJ1-5; D gene ambiguous. The V end lost 2 bases, the J end lost 5 bases, and 11 bases lay between the germline ends. CDR3 length equals 14 residues. Germline lookup yields CDR1 SGHDT and CDR2 YYEEEE.

The rearrangement uses TRBV28 and TRBJ1-6, with 9 positions matching TRBD1. The CDR3 is 17 residues long. Germline V CDR1 and CDR2: MDHEN, SYDVKM. Trimming at V came to 2 bases and at J to 10 bases, leaving 12 bases not matched to a gene. The CDR3 reads CASSLRLGQGIWSPLHF. The CDR3, as DNA: TGTGCCAGCAGTTTAAGGCTGGGACAGGGAATTTGGTCACCCCTCCACTTT.

The chain recombines TRBV5-1 with TRBJ2-7; the D is unclear. Trimming took off 0 bases at V and 6 bases at J, with 7 bases between the two ends. Germline V CDR1 and CDR2: SGHRS, YFSETQ. The CDR3 extends over 12 amino acids. As DNA, the CDR3 is TGCGCCAGCAGCTTGGGGTACGGCGAGCAGTACTTC. It translates to CASSLGYGEQYF. The complete variable domain, with remaining parts taken from reference TRBV5-1 and TRBJ2-7, reads KAGVTQTPRYLIKTRGQQVTLSCSPISGHRSVSWYQQTPGQGLQFLFEYFSETQRNKGNFPGRFSGRQFSNSRSEMNVSTLELGDSALYLCASSLGYGEQYFGPGTRLTVT.

The rearrangement joins TRBV15 to TRBJ1-3; D not resolved. CDR3 length equals 16 residues. The germline CDR1 and CDR2 sequences are LNHNV and YYDKDF (reference sequence). Trimming took off 0 bases at V and 0 bases at J, with 9 bases between the two ends. The CDR3 loop is CATSREIGSSGNTIYF. DNA for the CDR3: TGTGCCACCAGCAGAGAGATCGGGAGCTCTGGAAACACCATATATTTT.

The V gene is TRBV21-1, the J gene TRBJ2-7; the table's D gene call, TRBD2, was not cross checked with the DNA. TRBV21-1 is an annotated pseudogene. This CDR3 region has 17 residues. Here the CDR3 reads CASSKRLAGGTSYEQYF. For the CDR3, the DNA is TGTGCCAGCAGCAAACGACTAGCGGGAGGTACCTCCTACGAGCAGTACTTC.

Written as DNA, the CDR3 is TGTGCCAGCAGCTTCCAAAGATCAGGCCTCTCTGGAAACACCATATATTTT. Its protein is CASSFQRSGLSGNTIYF. The V and J genes are TRBV7-2 and TRBJ1-3; D is ambiguous. CDR3 length equals 17 residues. Germline lookup yields CDR1 SGHTA and CDR2 FQGNSA. Trimming shortened V by 3 bases and J by 0 bases, and 15 bases separated the two germline ends. The full variable domain, with the rest looked up from reference TRBV7-2 and TRBJ1-3, is GAGVSQSPSNKVTEKGKDVELRCDPISGHTALYWYRQSLGQGLEFLIYFQGNSAPDKSGLPSDRFSAERTGGSVSTLTIQRTQQEDSAVYLCASSFQRSGLSGNTIYFGEGSWLTVV.

The genes are TRBV5-1 and TRBJ1-6; the match to TRBD1 covers 7 bases. CDR1 and CDR2 from the germline V gene are SGHRS and YFSETQ. CDR3 length: 16 residues. Losses at the gene ends were 4 bases for V and 5 bases for J; bases not matched to a gene: 9. CDR3 coding DNA: TGCGCCAGCAGCCGTGAGGCAGGGGGAAATAATTCACCCCTCCACTTT. This codes for CASSREAGGNNSPLHF.

The V and J genes are TRBV14 and TRBJ2-7, with TRBD1 matching over 9 bases. Germline values: CDR1 SGHDN, CDR2 FVKESK. V lost 5 bases and J lost 2; bases outside the gene matches: 10. The length of the CDR3 is 16 residues. CDR3 DNA sequence: TGTGCCAGCAGCAACAACCGGGACAGGGTAACCTACGAGCAGTACTTC. This gives the protein CASSNNRDRVTYEQYF.

The rearrangement uses TRBV29-1 and TRBJ1-4; 12 bases are shared with TRBD1. The CDR3 sequence is 15 residues long. Germline V gene lookup returns CDR1 SQVTM and CDR2 ANQGSEA. The J segment lost 7 bases and the V segment lost 7 bases, leaving 10 bases of the junction unmatched. The CDR3 DNA reads as TGCAGCGGGACGGGACAGGGGGCTGTAGGTGAAAAACTGTTTTTT. Protein: CSGTGQGAVGEKLFF.

This sequence joins TRBV5-1 and TRBJ2-1, with D tentatively TRBD1 (6 bases). The V gene's germline CDR1 is SGHRS and CDR2 YFSETQ. CDR3 size: 17 residues. The V end lost 4 bases, the J end lost 4 bases, and 21 bases lay between the germline ends. The CDR3 sequence: CASSLNRVPSLYNEQFF. In nucleotides, the CDR3 is TGCGCCAGCAGCCTCAACAGGGTCCCTTCGTTATACAATGAGCAGTTCTTC.

This clone was detected once. This chain links TRBV18 with TRBJ2-1; 7 bases are shared with TRBD1. CDR3 size: 13 residues. V trimming: 3 bases; J trimming: 5 bases; junction bases outside the gene matches: 1. Germline CDR1 is KGHSH and CDR2 is LQKENI. CDR3 in amino acids: CASSPGTDNEQFF. CDR3 coding DNA: TGTGCCAGCTCACCTGGGACAGACAATGAGCAGTTCTTC. The entire variable domain, with the rest obtained from reference TRBV18 and TRBJ2-1, is as follows: NAGVMQNPRHLVRRRGQEARLRCSPMKGHSHVYWYRQLPEEGLKFMVYLQKENIIDESGMPKERFSAEFPKEGPSILRIQQVVRGDSAAYFCASSPGTDNEQFFGPGTRLTVL.

The chain carries TRBV30 and TRBJ1-3; the match to TRBD1 covers 8 bases. Germline V lookup: CDR1 GTSNPN, CDR2 SVGIG (reference sequence). V was pared by 5 bases and J by 3 bases, with 3 bases of the junction left unmatched. This CDR3 region has 13 residues. The CDR3 is CAWDRGGGNTIYF. The CDR3, as DNA: TGTGCCTGGGACAGGGGAGGTGGAAACACCATATATTTT.

This clone was seen a single time. The CDR3, as DNA: TGTGCCAGCACCGGGACTAGCTCCTACAATGAGCAGTTCTTC. Translation gives CASTGTSSYNEQFF. The chain joins TRBV27 to TRBJ2-1; 8 nucleotides align to TRBD2. The CDR3 is 14 residues long. Germline V lookup: CDR1 MNHEY, CDR2 SMNVEV (reference sequence). V lost 7 bases, J lost 0 bases, and 2 bases stayed unmatched.

This clone appeared a few times. This chain connects TRBV7-2 to TRBJ2-6; 7 positions agree with TRBD1. The CDR3 is 16 amino acids. Germline-derived CDR1 and CDR2 are SGHTA and FQGNSA. V gave up 4 bases and J gave up 2 bases; unmatched junction bases: 5. The CDR3 bases are TGTGCCAGCAGCTCGACAGGGTTCGCTGGGGCCAACGTCCTGACTTTC. This gives the protein CASSSTGFAGANVLTF. Based on the CDR3 plus reference TRBV7-2 and TRBJ2-6, the full variable domain is GAGVSQSPSNKVTEKGKDVELRCDPISGHTALYWYRQSLGQGLEFLIYFQGNSAPDKSGLPSDRFSAERTGGSVSTLTIQRTQQEDSAVYLCASSSTGFAGANVLTFGAGSRLTVL.